One and the same sample provided the 17 T cell receptor beta chains below, sequenced in a study of blood T cells in healthy people across ages. With a J-beta primer mix and a sample-barcoded 5' primer, a second PCR ran roughly 6 to 11 cycles. In TCRdb, the 5' RACE reads were re-called with MiXCR into one record per CDR3 protein. The sample lists more than 900,000 distinct CDR3 sequences, 25% occurring once. This sample was shared with a second study, whose subject was T cells of mothers and their children.

What was sequenced was blood. These receptor sequences come from a girl aged 2 to 10 in good health.

The J gene is TRBJ2-7, the V gene TRBV27; D unresolved. V was trimmed by 3 bases and J by 3 bases, leaving 12 bases between them. Per the germline V gene, CDR1 is MNHEY and CDR2 is SMNVEV (reference sequence). The CDR3 totals 14 residues. The CDR3, as DNA: TGTGCCAGCAGTTTTGTGAACCGGTTCTACGAGCAGTACTTC. Amino acids: CASSFVNRFYEQYF.

This clonotype has only a few counts. The gene calls are TRBV4-1 and TRBJ2-7; D is unresolved. The CDR3 totals 15 residues. Germline CDR1 and CDR2: MGHRA and YSYEKL. The V end was cut by 0 bases, the J end by 2 bases, with 11 bases between. CDR3 coding DNA: TGCGCCAGCAGCCAAGAGGGGTTCTCAACCTACGAGCAGTACTTC. Its protein is CASSQEGFSTYEQYF.

This chain joins TRBV4-3 and TRBJ1-2; 7 nucleotides match TRBD1. Germline V gene lookup returns CDR1 LGHNA and CDR2 YSLEER. Trimming at V came to 9 bases and at J to 1 base, leaving 14 bases not matched to a gene. There are 16 residues in the CDR3. The CDR3 loop reads CAREIYGDRINYGYTF. The CDR3 DNA sequence: TGCGCCAGAGAAATTTACGGGGACAGAATTAACTATGGCTACACCTTC.

This clonotype was detected many times. V and J are TRBV28 and TRBJ2-1, with D perhaps TRBD2 (6 bases). The germline V and J ends were trimmed by 2 bases and 15 bases, with 29 bases remaining between them. The CDR3 loop spans 17 amino acids. The V gene's germline CDR1 is MDHEN and CDR2 SYDVKM. The CDR3 DNA sequence: TGTGCCAGCAGTTTAGTCCTCAGGGAAGGACTATCGCAAGGTCGGTTCTTC. This translates into CASSLVLREGLSQGRFF.

This clonotype was observed a few times. This chain connects TRBV5-1 to TRBJ1-4; the D is unclear. CDR1 and CDR2 (germline): SGHRS, YFSETQ. The ends were cut back, 0 bases at V and 5 bases at J, with 14 bases in the middle. The CDR3 consists of 16 residues. CDR3 sequence (DNA): TGCGCCAGCAGCTTGGCCCGGGCAGGCCTGAATGAAAAACTGTTTTTT. Translating gives CASSLARAGLNEKLFF.

The chain links TRBV7-9 to TRBJ1-1; maybe TRBD1 (6 bases). Trimming removed 1 base from V and 0 bases from J, with 12 bases in between. The CDR3 consists of 16 residues. Germline-derived CDR1 and CDR2 are SEHNR and FQNEAQ (reference sequence). In DNA form, the CDR3 reads TGTGCCAGCAGCTTAGGCCTTGGGGACATGAACACTGAAGCTTTCTTT. The encoded protein is CASSLGLGDMNTEAFF.

The CDR3 loop is CASSLASESGGDTQYF. The CDR3 DNA reads TGTGCCAGCAGCTTAGCGTCAGAGAGCGGCGGAGATACGCAGTATTTT. The chain is built from TRBV7-9 and TRBJ2-3; the D gene is possibly TRBD2 (5 bases). CDR1 and CDR2 (germline): SEHNR, FQNEAQ (reference sequence). This CDR3 spans 16 amino acids. V was clipped by 0 bases and J by 5 bases, with 15 bases between them.

This clonotype has only a few counts. The chain links TRBV7-2 to TRBJ1-2, with no clear D. Germline-derived CDR1 and CDR2 are SGHTA and FQGNSA. The CDR3 is 14 residues long. V shed 6 bases and J shed 6 bases, with 17 bases lying between them. DNA for the CDR3: TGTGCCAGCAGTTCCTATAAAGGGTCCCATGGCTACACCTTC. Translated, it gives CASSSYKGSHGYTF. The whole variable domain, filled in from reference TRBV7-2 and TRBJ1-2, reads GAGVSQSPSNKVTEKGKDVELRCDPISGHTALYWYRQSLGQGLEFLIYFQGNSAPDKSGLPSDRFSAERTGGSVSTLTIQRTQQEDSAVYLCASSSYKGSHGYTFGSGTRLTVV.

This clonotype occurred a few times. This chain links TRBV12-3 or TRBV12-4 with TRBJ1-1; D may be TRBD1 (5 bases). V was trimmed by 4 bases and J by 0 bases, leaving 21 bases between them. CDR3 size: 18 residues. Written as DNA, the CDR3 is TGTGCCAGCAGTTGGGGCGGGAGAGGGGTACTCATGAACACTGAAGCTTTCTTT. Translating it yields CASSWGGRGVLMNTEAFF.

This clonotype was detected only a few times. The rearrangement links TRBV29-1 to TRBJ2-2; 9 positions agree with TRBD2. The CDR3 spans 16 residues. With 6 bases clipped from V and 3 bases from J, the junction kept 11 bases outside the gene matches. The germline V gene encodes CDR1 SQVTM and CDR2 ANQGSEA. The CDR3 bases are TGCAGCGTACGGGTGATAGCGGGAGTGGACACCGGGGAGCTGTTTTTT. This gives the protein CSVRVIAGVDTGELFF.

V is TRBV5-1 and J is TRBJ2-1; 7 bases line up with TRBD1. The CDR3 is 14 residues long. J lost 8 bases, V lost 4 bases, and 9 bases had no gene match. Per germline, CDR1 SGHRS and CDR2 YFSETQ. This CDR3 reads CASSVSHRGDEQFF. Here the CDR3 DNA reads TGCGCCAGCAGCGTATCGCACAGGGGCGATGAGCAGTTCTTC.

This clonotype turned up a few times. This chain links TRBV5-6 with TRBJ1-6; TRBD1 agrees at 8 bases. CDR1 SGHDT and CDR2 YYEEEE come from the germline V gene. V lost 0 bases, J lost 7 bases, and 6 bases stayed unmatched. The CDR3 extends over 16 amino acids. In DNA form, the CDR3 reads TGTGCCAGCAGCTTGGCCAGGGGGCCCAGGAATTCACCCCTCCACTTT. The encoded protein is CASSLARGPRNSPLHF.

The chain couples TRBV6-1 to TRBJ2-3; 12 positions agree with TRBD2. Germline V gene sequence: CDR1 MNHNS, CDR2 SASEGT. The CDR3 is made up of 16 amino acids. Unmatched junction bases numbered 10, after V lost 6 bases and J lost 6 bases. This CDR3 reads CASRETGLAGSDTQYF. Here the CDR3 DNA reads TGTGCCAGCAGAGAAACAGGACTAGCGGGATCTGATACGCAGTATTTT.

The table lists this clonotype with a few counts. In nucleotides, the CDR3 is TGTGCCAGCACCGCCGGCTACGAGCAGTACTTC. Protein sequence: CASTAGYEQYF. This chain joins TRBV12-3 or TRBV12-4 and TRBJ2-7; D gene uncertain. The CDR3 is 11 amino acids. The V and J ends lost 7 bases and 3 bases respectively, with 7 bases between them.

The chain couples TRBV29-1 to TRBJ2-4; D might be TRBD2 (7 bases). Germline V gene lookup returns CDR1 SQVTM and CDR2 ANQGSEA. Trimming stripped 6 bases from V and 8 bases from J, with 17 bases between. This CDR3 region has 13 residues. CDR3 coding DNA: TGCAGCGTAATAAAACAGGGAGGGGACATTCAGTACTTC. Its translation: CSVIKQGGDIQYF.

This clonotype was seen only a few times. The rearrangement uses TRBV7-9 and TRBJ2-1; D gene ambiguous. The CDR3 runs to 16 residues. Germline V CDR1 and CDR2: SEHNR, FQNEAQ (reference sequence). V lost 4 bases and J lost 5, with 18 bases in between. The CDR3 nucleotides are TGTGCCAGCAGCTCACCCTTTGTCCTACCCCACAATGAGCAGTTCTTC. Protein sequence: CASSSPFVLPHNEQFF.

The chain uses TRBV12-3 or TRBV12-4 and TRBJ1-2; D not resolved. The CDR3 length is 16 residues. V lost 5 bases and J lost 4, with 20 bases in between. As DNA, the CDR3 is TGTGCCAGCAGTCATCGGGCCCTAAGACCGAGCTATGGCTACACCTTC. This translates into CASSHRALRPSYGYTF.